Below, 17 T cell receptor beta chains from the same sample are listed, as sequenced in a study of blood T cells in healthy people across ages. It was with a sample-barcoded 5' primer and a J-beta primer mix that a second PCR of about 6 to 12 cycles was run. MiXCR, run by TCRdb on the 5' RACE reads, gives a single entry per CDR3 protein. The profile shows some 920,000 distinct CDR3 sequences, roughly half of them singletons. What was sequenced was blood. These receptors were taken from a woman aged 55-69 years in good health.

This clonotype was observed a handful of times. The V gene is TRBV7-3, the J gene TRBJ2-6; 7 nucleotides line up with TRBD1. This CDR3 spans 18 amino acids. Germline trimming cut 4 bases from V and 0 bases from J; bases unmatched to any gene: 9. The germline V gene encodes CDR1 SGHTA and CDR2 FQGTGA. CDR3 sequence reads: CASSSPGTVVSGANVLTF. The DNA of the CDR3 is TGTGCCAGCAGCTCCCCCGGGACAGTCGTCTCTGGGGCCAACGTCCTGACTTTC.

CDR3: CSVEDDRGYYEQYF. The CDR3 DNA reads TGCAGCGTTGAAGATGACAGGGGATACTACGAGCAGTACTTC. V usage is TRBV29-1 and J usage is TRBJ2-7; the match to TRBD1 covers 8 bases. The CDR3 runs to 14 residues. Losses at the gene ends were 0 bases for V and 3 bases for J; bases not matched to a gene: 4. Germline CDR1 and CDR2: SQVTM and ANQGSEA.

This clonotype was seen a handful of times. This chain connects TRBV28 to TRBJ1-1; no clear D gene. The CDR3 length is 15 residues. V lost 5 bases and J 8 bases, leaving 21 bases between the germline ends. Germline loops: CDR1 MDHEN, CDR2 SYDVKM. DNA for the CDR3: TGTGCCAGCAGTCGGTCGGAGGATGGGCAGCGGGAAGCTTTCTTT. The encoded protein is CASSRSEDGQREAFF.

This chain uses TRBV7-9 with TRBJ2-1; 7 bases line up with TRBD1. The J call could be wrong; TRBJ2-7 is a better fit for the DNA end. This CDR3 has 17 amino acids. In germline, CDR1 is SEHNR, CDR2 FQNEAQ (reference sequence). The DNA for the CDR3 is TGTGCCAGCAGCTTATTTTCAGGGGGATTTGGCTACAATGAGCAGTACTTC. It translates to CASSLFSGGFGYNEQYF.

This clonotype has just a few counts. The CDR3 reads CASAPALGGSSYNEQYF. In nucleotides, the CDR3 is TGTGCCAGCGCTCCTGCCCTGGGGGGGAGCTCCTACAATGAGCAGTACTTC. This sequence joins TRBV4-2 and TRBJ2-1, with 7 nucleotides matching TRBD2. The assigned J gene may be wrong: the sequence end matches TRBJ2-7 better. There are 17 residues in the CDR3. The germline CDR1 and CDR2 sequences are LGHNA and YNFKEQ.

At least ten counts were recorded for this clonotype. CDR3 sequence reads: CASSQERADNQPQHF. For the CDR3, the DNA is TGCGCCAGCAGCCAAGAAAGGGCCGACAATCAGCCCCAGCATTTT. The genes are TRBV4-1 and TRBJ1-5; D remains ambiguous. The germline CDR1 and CDR2 sequences are MGHRA and YSYEKL. V was cut by 0 bases and J by 3 bases, with 9 bases left in between. The CDR3 consists of 15 residues.

The CDR3 region has the DNA TGTGCCAGCAGCTCCCGGGACAGGGGAATGAGGGAGCAGTACTTC. As protein: CASSSRDRGMREQYF. The V gene is TRBV7-2, the J gene TRBJ2-7; 10 bases agree with TRBD1. V lost 4 bases to trimming and J lost 7 bases; unmatched junction nucleotides: 10. CDR1 is SGHTA and CDR2 is FQGNSA in the germline V gene. The CDR3 totals 15 residues.

The chain carries TRBV12-3 or TRBV12-4 and TRBJ2-1, with 8 positions matching TRBD2. Near its end, the DNA agrees better with TRBJ2-7, so the J call may be wrong. The CDR3 is 19 residues long. The CDR3 here is CASSLGVQGAAGVLDEQYF. The CDR3 DNA is TGTGCCAGCAGTTTAGGAGTTCAGGGAGCAGCGGGAGTCCTTGATGAGCAGTACTTC.

This chain uses TRBV20-1 with TRBJ1-2; D is undetermined. The CDR3 covers 11 residues. Trimming removed 7 bases at V and 4 bases at J, with 10 bases between. CDR1 DFQATT and CDR2 SNEGSKA come from the germline V gene (reference sequence). The CDR3 spells CSGQGVYGYTF. CDR3 nucleotide sequence: TGCAGTGGGCAAGGAGTCTATGGCTACACCTTC.

The J gene is TRBJ2-7, the V gene TRBV27; D remains ambiguous. There are 14 residues in the CDR3. The ends were cut back, 10 bases at V and 0 bases at J, with 16 bases in the middle. The V gene's germline CDR1 is MNHEY and CDR2 SMNVEV (reference sequence). This chain's CDR3 is CATASWLHSYEQYF. CDR3 DNA sequence: TGTGCCACCGCTTCATGGCTACACTCCTACGAGCAGTACTTC.

This chain joins TRBV27 and TRBJ1-2, with 7 bases that match TRBD1. The CDR3 consists of 17 residues. V shed 2 bases and J 6 bases; nucleotides not matched to a gene: 15. Germline values: CDR1 MNHEY, CDR2 SMNVEV (reference sequence). CDR3 sequence (DNA): TGTGCCAGCAGTTTAGGGACAGTGTCCGGCCGGCTTCATGGCTACACCTTC. Amino acid sequence: CASSLGTVSGRLHGYTF.

This sequence joins TRBV3-1 and TRBJ1-6; 7 bases align to TRBD1. Per germline, CDR1 LGHDT and CDR2 YNNKEL (reference sequence). The CDR3 is made up of 14 amino acids. V lost 11 bases, J lost 7 bases, and 11 bases stayed unmatched. CDR3 sequence: CASKGADSNSPLHF. DNA of the CDR3: TGTGCCTCCAAGGGGGCAGATTCGAATTCACCCCTCCACTTT.

This CDR3 is CASGGYLSYEQYF. In DNA, the CDR3 is TGTGCCAGCGGTGGGTACCTCTCCTACGAGCAGTACTTC. The rearrangement joins TRBV7-9 to TRBJ2-7; D unclear. V was pared by 8 bases and J by 0 bases, with 11 bases between. Germline CDR1 and CDR2: SEHNR and FQNEAQ (reference sequence). The CDR3 runs to 13 residues.

The gene calls are TRBV7-2 and TRBJ1-2; 9 positions agree with TRBD1. This CDR3 contains 14 residues. Germline-derived CDR1 and CDR2 are SGHTA and FQGNSA. V gave up 1 base and J gave up 5 bases; unmatched junction bases: 2. As DNA, the CDR3 is TGTGCCAGCAGCTTAGTGACAGGGGGTTATGGCTACACCTTC. Its translation is CASSLVTGGYGYTF.

The chain has TRBV20-1 and TRBJ2-1; 11 bases line up with TRBD2. Germline values: CDR1 DFQATT, CDR2 SNEGSKA (reference sequence). The CDR3 runs to 17 residues. The J segment lost 4 bases and the V segment lost 1 base, leaving 9 bases of the junction unmatched. The CDR3 DNA reads as TGCAGTGCTAGAGCGACACCCGGGACTAGCGGATACAATGAGCAGTTCTTC. It codes for CSARATPGTSGYNEQFF.

The chain couples TRBV20-1 to TRBJ1-1, with D possibly TRBD1 on 6 matching bases. V was pared by 3 bases and J by 0 bases, with 23 bases between. The CDR3 is made up of 18 amino acids. The V gene's germline CDR1 is DFQATT and CDR2 SNEGSKA (reference sequence). Here the CDR3 reads CSARVGSGEITVNTEAFF. DNA of the CDR3: TGCAGTGCTAGGGTCGGGTCAGGGGAAATTACAGTGAACACTGAAGCTTTCTTT.

The chain links TRBV28 to TRBJ2-6; D might be TRBD1 (6 bases). This CDR3 spans 16 amino acids. Trimming pared 7 bases from V and 0 bases from J, leaving 13 bases between. Germline V CDR1 and CDR2: MDHEN, SYDVKM. The CDR3 region has the DNA TGTGCCAGCACCAGCACAGGGTTCTCTGGGGCCAACGTCCTGACTTTC. Its protein is CASTSTGFSGANVLTF.